This T cell receptor (beta chain) is from a study of molecular identifiers for immune sequencing clone quantification. Whole-study results and caveats: Because of identical TCR molecules sharing a barcode, sizes of highly expanded clones could be underestimated.

CDR3 length: 13 residues. Sorting selected naive CD8 T cells with a CD8+CD4-CCR7+CD45RA+ phenotype. Preparation of the bulk TCR libraries relied on previously described methods and listed TCR primers. TCRdb re-derived calls from the PCR reads in MiXCR, one entry per CDR3 protein. The sample includes about 640,000 distinct CDR3 sequences, roughly 21% seen only once; the top ten take roughly 0.85%. With regard to this clonotype: Its specificity is not known. This sequence may be a read error, since a much larger clone differs from it by one base.

The rearrangement uses TRBV23-1 and TRBJ2-3, with 8 bases fitting TRBD1. TRBV23-1 is treated as an ORF (open reading frame) with a function not yet certain. The sample taken for sequencing was naive CD8+ T cells from blood, with Jurkat cell RNA spiked in. Subset reported: FACS-sorted CD8+CD4-CCR7+CD45RA+ naive T cells. This clonotype was obtained from a human donor in good health. Some libraries in this study had Jurkat cell RNA spiked in. CDR3 DNA sequence: TGCGCCAGCGCAAGGACAGGGCCAGATACGCGGTATTTT. Residues: CASARTGPDTRYF.